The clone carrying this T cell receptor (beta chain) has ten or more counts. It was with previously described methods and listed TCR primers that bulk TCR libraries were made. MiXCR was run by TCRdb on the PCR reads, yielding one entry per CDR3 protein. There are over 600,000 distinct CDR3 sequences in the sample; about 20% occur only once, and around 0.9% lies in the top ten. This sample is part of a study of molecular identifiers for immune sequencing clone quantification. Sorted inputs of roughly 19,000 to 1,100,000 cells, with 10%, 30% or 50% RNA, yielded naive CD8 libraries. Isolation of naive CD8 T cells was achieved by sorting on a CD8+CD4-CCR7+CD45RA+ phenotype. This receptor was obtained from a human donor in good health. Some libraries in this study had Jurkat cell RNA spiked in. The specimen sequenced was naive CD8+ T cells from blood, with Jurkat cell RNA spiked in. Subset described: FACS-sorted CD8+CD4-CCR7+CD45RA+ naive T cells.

The CDR3 loop reads CASSPLWSDNEQFF. Here the CDR3 DNA reads TGTGCCAGCAGCCCCCTATGGAGTGACAATGAGCAGTTCTTC. The chain joins TRBV5-8 to TRBJ2-1; D call uncertain. Germline CDR1 and CDR2: SGHTS and YDEGEE. This CDR3 spans 14 amino acids. V lost 4 bases, J lost 5 bases, and 13 bases lay in between.